The clone carrying this TCR beta chain came up a few times. The antigen is not known. The V and J ends lost 4 bases and 4 bases respectively, with 14 bases between them. Germline V lookup: CDR1 MNHNS, CDR2 SASEGT. CDR3 length: 15 amino acids. The data stem from a study of OX40 agonist ivuxolimab in advanced cancers. As for the study in general: Enrollees could have had prior anti-PD-1, anti-PD-L1 or anti-CTLA-4 therapy, which about 40% had received. Of the patients, three showed partial responses, one with hepatocellular carcinoma and two with cutaneous melanoma.

The table came from immunoSEQ multiplex PCR; TCRdb's copy has only in-frame clones and leaves some out. The sample yields tens of thousands of clones, 80% to 90% seen once. General study results and limits: Among the nonresponders, some also had low normalized T-cell clonal expansion. Relative to CD4+ cells, CD8+ T cells on average had more expanded clones.

This specimen consisted of CD4+ or CD8+ T cells sorted from blood, obtained in a trial of the OX40 agonist ivuxolimab. V is TRBV6-1 and J is TRBJ1-5, with D tentatively TRBD1 (5 bases). The clonotype originates from an adult with an advanced solid tumor such as melanoma, head and neck, liver or kidney cancer. CDR3 region: CASSARQTTNQPQHF. The CDR3 bases are TGTGCCAGCAGTGCCAGACAGACAACTAATCAGCCCCAGCATTTT.